The entry below gives a single TCR beta chain sequence along with its context. These data come from a study of blood T cell dynamics during melanoma immunotherapy. Study-level information: First-line therapy was either pembrolizumab or nivolumab with ipilimumab for metastatic melanoma.

CDR3 length equals 16 residues. Trimming shortened V by 3 bases and J by 0 bases, and 11 bases separated the two germline ends. Per the germline V gene, CDR1 is SGHTA and CDR2 is FQGTGA. The sample's time point: pre-treatment baseline. Each bulk PBMC sample had approximately 340 ng DNA loaded. The table came from immunoSEQ multiplex PCR; TCRdb's copy has only in-frame clones and leaves some out. Of about 6,400 clones in the sample, 88% were seen once. This chain connects TRBV7-3 to TRBJ2-2, with D unclear. The sequence was collected from a human donor with melanoma. This specimen consisted of blood, obtained from a patient treated with checkpoint blockade. Written as DNA, the CDR3 is TGTGCCAGCAGCTTTCGGTCAGGTGCGAACACCGGGGAGCTGTTTTTT. Amino acid sequence: CASSFRSGANTGELFF.